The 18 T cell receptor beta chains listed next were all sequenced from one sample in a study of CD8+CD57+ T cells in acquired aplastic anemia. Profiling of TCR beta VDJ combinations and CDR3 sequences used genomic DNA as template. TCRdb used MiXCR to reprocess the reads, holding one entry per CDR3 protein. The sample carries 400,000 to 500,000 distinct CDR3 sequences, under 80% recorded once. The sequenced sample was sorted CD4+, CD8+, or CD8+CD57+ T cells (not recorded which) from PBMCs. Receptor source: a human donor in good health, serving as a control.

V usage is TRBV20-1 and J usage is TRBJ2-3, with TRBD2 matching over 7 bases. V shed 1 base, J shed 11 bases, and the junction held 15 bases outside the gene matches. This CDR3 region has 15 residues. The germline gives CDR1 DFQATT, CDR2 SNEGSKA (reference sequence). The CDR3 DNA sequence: TGCAGTGCTAGAGCCAGGCCAGCGGGGTACAATGAGCAGTATTTT. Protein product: CSARARPAGYNEQYF.

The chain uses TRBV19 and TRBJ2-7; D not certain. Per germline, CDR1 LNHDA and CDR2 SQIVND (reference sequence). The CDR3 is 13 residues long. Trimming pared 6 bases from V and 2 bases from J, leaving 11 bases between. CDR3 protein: CASSLTGPYEQYF. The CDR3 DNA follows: TGTGCCAGTAGCCTCACCGGGCCCTACGAGCAGTACTTC.

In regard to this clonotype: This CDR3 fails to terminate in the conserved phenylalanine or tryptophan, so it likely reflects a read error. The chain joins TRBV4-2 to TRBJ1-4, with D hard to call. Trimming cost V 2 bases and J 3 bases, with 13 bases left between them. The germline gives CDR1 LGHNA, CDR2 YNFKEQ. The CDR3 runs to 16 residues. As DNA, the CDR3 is TGTGCCAGCAGCCAAAGCGCGAATGTGCCTAATGAAAAACTGTTTCTT. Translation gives CASSQSANVPNEKLFL.

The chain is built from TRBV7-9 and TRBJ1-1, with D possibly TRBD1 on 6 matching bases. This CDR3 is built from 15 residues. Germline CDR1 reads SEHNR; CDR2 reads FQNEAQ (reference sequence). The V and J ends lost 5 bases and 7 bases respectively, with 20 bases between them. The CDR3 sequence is CASSGKMGGQGEAFF. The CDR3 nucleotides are TGTGCCAGCAGCGGGAAGATGGGGGGCCAAGGTGAAGCTTTCTTT.

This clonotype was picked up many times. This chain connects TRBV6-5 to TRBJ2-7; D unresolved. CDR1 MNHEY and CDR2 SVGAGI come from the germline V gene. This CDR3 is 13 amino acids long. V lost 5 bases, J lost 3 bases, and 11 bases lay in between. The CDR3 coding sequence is TGTGCCAGCAGTCCGGAGAGATACTACGAGCAGTACTTC. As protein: CASSPERYYEQYF.

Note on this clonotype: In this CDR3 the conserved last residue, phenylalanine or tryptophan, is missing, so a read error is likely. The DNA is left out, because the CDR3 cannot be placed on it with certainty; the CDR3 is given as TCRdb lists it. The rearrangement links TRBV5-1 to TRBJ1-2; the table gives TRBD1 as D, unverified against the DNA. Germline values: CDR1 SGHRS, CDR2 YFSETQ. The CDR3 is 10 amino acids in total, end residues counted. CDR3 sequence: CASSLWGRTV.

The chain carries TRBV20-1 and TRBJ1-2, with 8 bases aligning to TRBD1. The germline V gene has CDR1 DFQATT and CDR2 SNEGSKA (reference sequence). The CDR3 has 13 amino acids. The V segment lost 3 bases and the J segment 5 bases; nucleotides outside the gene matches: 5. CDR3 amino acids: CSASGQGLYGYTF. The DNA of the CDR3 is TGCAGTGCTAGTGGACAGGGATTATATGGCTACACCTTC.

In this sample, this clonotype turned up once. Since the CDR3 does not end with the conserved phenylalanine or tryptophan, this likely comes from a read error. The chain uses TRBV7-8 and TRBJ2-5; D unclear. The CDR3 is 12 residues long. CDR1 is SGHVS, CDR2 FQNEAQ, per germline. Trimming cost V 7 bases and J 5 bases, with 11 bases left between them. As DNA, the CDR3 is TGTGCCAGCAAGTCGCGCGTGGAGACCCAGTACATC. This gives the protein CASKSRVETQYI.

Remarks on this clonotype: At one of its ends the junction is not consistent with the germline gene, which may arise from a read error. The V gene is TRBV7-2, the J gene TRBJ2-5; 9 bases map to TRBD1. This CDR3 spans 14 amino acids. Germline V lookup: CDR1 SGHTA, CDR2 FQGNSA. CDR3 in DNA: TGTGCCAGCAGCTTAGCACAGGGGGCGCGTACCGACTATTTC. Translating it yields CASSLAQGARTDYF.

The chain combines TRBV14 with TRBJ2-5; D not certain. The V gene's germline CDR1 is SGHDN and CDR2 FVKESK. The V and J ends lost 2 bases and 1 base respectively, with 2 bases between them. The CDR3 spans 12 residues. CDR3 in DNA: TGTGCCAGCAGCCAAATCCAAGAGACCCAGTACTTC. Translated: CASSQIQETQYF.

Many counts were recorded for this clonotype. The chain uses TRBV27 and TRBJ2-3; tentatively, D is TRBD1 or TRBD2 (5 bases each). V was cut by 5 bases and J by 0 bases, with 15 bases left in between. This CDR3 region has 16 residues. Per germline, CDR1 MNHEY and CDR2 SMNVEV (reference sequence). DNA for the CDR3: TGTGCCAGCAGTCGGGACGGAAGTAGTAGCACAGATACGCAGTATTTT. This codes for CASSRDGSSSTDTQYF.

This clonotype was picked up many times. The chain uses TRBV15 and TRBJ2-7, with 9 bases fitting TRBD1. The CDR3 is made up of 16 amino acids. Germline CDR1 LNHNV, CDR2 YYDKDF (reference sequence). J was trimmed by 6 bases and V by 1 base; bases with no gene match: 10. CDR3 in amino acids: CATSRGDRVRNSEQYF. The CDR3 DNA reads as TGTGCCACCAGCAGAGGGGACAGGGTGCGGAACTCCGAGCAGTACTTC.

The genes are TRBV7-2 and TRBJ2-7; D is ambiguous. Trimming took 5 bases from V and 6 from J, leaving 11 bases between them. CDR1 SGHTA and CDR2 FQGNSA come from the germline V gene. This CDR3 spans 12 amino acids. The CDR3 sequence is CASSPFNGEQYF. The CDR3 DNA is TGTGCCAGCAGCCCGTTCAATGGCGAGCAGTACTTC.

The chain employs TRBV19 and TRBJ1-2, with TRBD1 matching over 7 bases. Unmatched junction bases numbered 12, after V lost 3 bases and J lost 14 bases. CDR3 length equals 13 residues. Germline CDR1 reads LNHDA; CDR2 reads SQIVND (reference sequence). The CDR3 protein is CASSMEGQSASTF. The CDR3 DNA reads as TGTGCCAGTAGTATGGAGGGACAGTCGGCTAGTACCTTC.

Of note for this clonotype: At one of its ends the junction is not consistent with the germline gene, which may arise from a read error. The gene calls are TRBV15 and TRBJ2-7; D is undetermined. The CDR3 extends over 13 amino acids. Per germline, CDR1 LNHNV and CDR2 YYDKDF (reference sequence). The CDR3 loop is CATSREALCERYF. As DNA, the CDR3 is TGTGCCACCAGCAGAGAGGCACTTTGCGAGCGGTACTTC.

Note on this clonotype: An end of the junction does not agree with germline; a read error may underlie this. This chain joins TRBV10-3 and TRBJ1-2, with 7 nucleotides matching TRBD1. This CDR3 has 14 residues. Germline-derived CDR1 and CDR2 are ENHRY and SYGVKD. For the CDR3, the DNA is TGTGCCACCAGTAAAGGGGGCGCGGACTATGGCTACACCTTC. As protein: CATSKGGADYGYTF.

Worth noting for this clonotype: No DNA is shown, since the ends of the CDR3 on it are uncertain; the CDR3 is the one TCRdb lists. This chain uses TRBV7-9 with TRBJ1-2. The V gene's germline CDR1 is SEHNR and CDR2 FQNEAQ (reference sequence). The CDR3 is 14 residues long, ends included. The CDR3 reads CASSLGRNYGYTFF.

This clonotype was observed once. CDR3 nucleotides: TGTGCCAGCAGCTTAAACCCGGGACAGGGGGCTGGCTACACCTTC. Its translation is CASSLNPGQGAGYTF. This sequence joins TRBV7-3 and TRBJ1-2; 12 bases map to TRBD1. The CDR3 extends over 15 amino acids. The V segment lost 1 base and the J segment 7 bases; nucleotides outside the gene matches: 4. CDR1 and CDR2 (germline): SGHTA, FQGTGA.